Below are 28 T cell receptor beta chains sequenced from a single sample in a study of shared clonotypes between healthy human individuals. Data came from immunoSEQ multiplex PCR; TCRdb stores just in-frame clones and leaves some out. The sample records millions of clones, approximately 95% being singletons. The specimen sequenced was naive CD4+ T cells sorted from blood. The subset is: CD45RA+ positively selected. Receptors originate from a man aged 18 to 30 in good health.

The rearrangement uses TRBV4-1 and TRBJ2-7; 7 bases are shared with TRBD1. The ends lost 1 base at V and 2 bases at J; junction bases unmatched: 8. The CDR3 covers 16 residues. The germline V gene encodes CDR1 MGHRA and CDR2 YSYEKL. The CDR3 DNA sequence: TGCGCCAGCAGCCAAGCCGACCGGGACAGACCCTACGAGCAGTACTTC. It translates to CASSQADRDRPYEQYF.

V is TRBV5-6 and J is TRBJ1-1; D is possibly TRBD1 (5 bases). The V and J ends lost 4 bases and 4 bases respectively, with 11 bases between them. This CDR3 comprises 13 residues. CDR1 is SGHDT and CDR2 is YYEEEE in the germline V gene. CDR3 DNA sequence: TGTGCCAGCAGCATTATGGGGGGCACTGAAGCTTTCTTT. It yields the protein CASSIMGGTEAFF.

This clone occurred a few times. The chain uses TRBV28 and TRBJ1-4; D uncertain. This CDR3 is built from 13 residues. V shed 9 bases and J shed 0 bases, with 8 bases lying between them. Germline values: CDR1 MDHEN, CDR2 SYDVKM. This chain's CDR3 is CASQRTTNEKLFF. CDR3 nucleotides: TGTGCCAGTCAGAGAACAACTAATGAAAAACTGTTTTTT. Based on the CDR3 plus reference TRBV28 and TRBJ1-4, the full variable domain is DVKVTQSSRYLVKRTGEKVFLECVQDMDHENMFWYRQDPGLGLRLIYFSYDVKMKEKGDIPEGYSVSREKKERFSLILESASTNQTSMYLCASQRTTNEKLFFGSGTQLSVL.

The V gene is TRBV10-3, the J gene TRBJ2-3; TRBD2 agrees at 9 bases. Trimming cost V 3 bases and J 4 bases; bases outside gene matches: 5. CDR1 and CDR2 from the germline V gene are ENHRY and SYGVKD. This CDR3 has 15 amino acids. The CDR3: CAISEDGGGADTQYF. In nucleotides, the CDR3 is TGTGCCATCAGTGAAGACGGCGGGGGGGCAGATACGCAGTATTTT.

In its sample, this clone was seen once. V gene TRBV30 combines with J gene TRBJ1-4, with D unresolved. The germline gives CDR1 GTSNPN, CDR2 SVGIG (reference sequence). The CDR3 is 13 residues long. Between the trimmed V and J ends, which lost 8 bases and 7 bases, there was a span of 17 bases. The chain's CDR3 is CAALPQIGEKLFF. DNA for the CDR3: TGTGCCGCCCTTCCCCAAATCGGTGAAAAACTGTTTTTT. The full variable domain, completed using reference TRBV30 and TRBJ1-4, is SQTIHQWPATLVQPVGSPLSLECTVEGTSNPNLYWYRQAAGRGLQLLFYSVGIGQISSEVPQNLSASRPQDRQFILSSKKLLLSDSGFYLCAALPQIGEKLFFGSGTQLSVL.

The genes are TRBV6-6 and TRBJ2-7; 14 positions agree with TRBD2. Germline V CDR1 and CDR2: MNHNY, SVGAGI (reference sequence). V shed 6 bases, J shed 4 bases, and the junction held 2 bases outside the gene matches. The CDR3 totals 14 residues. In DNA, the CDR3 is TGTGCCAGCAGCCGACTAGCGGGAGGGTACGAGCAGTACTTC. Its translation: CASSRLAGGYEQYF.

J is TRBJ2-7 and V is TRBV11-2, with TRBD2 matching 13 bases. The V segment lost 4 bases and the J segment 5 bases; nucleotides outside the gene matches: 8. CDR3 length: 16 amino acids. Per germline, CDR1 SGHAT and CDR2 FQNNGV. CDR3 residues: CASSYRTSGRTNEQYF. CDR3 in DNA: TGTGCCAGCAGCTACCGGACTAGCGGGAGAACCAACGAGCAGTACTTC. Full variable domain (remainder filled in from reference TRBV11-2 and TRBJ2-7): EAGVAQSPRYKIIEKRQSVAFWCNPISGHATLYWYQQILGQGPKLLIQFQNNGVVDDSQLPKDRFSAERLKGVDSTLKIQPAKLEDSAVYLCASSYRTSGRTNEQYFGPGTRLTVT.

V usage is TRBV5-1 and J usage is TRBJ2-5, with a tentative D call TRBD1 (6 bases). The V gene lost 0 bases and the J gene lost 7 bases, with 13 bases spanning the gap. The CDR3 runs to 14 residues. The V gene's germline CDR1 is SGHRS and CDR2 YFSETQ. In nucleotides, the CDR3 is TGCGCCAGCAGCTTGGGACAGGAGGAGTCGACCCAGTACTTC. This sequence encodes CASSLGQEESTQYF.

The V call is TRBV19, the J call TRBJ1-2; no definite D call. The V and J ends lost 5 bases and 3 bases respectively, with 10 bases between them. CDR3 length equals 13 residues. Germline assignment: CDR1 LNHDA and CDR2 SQIVND (reference sequence). The CDR3 loop is CASSLPTHYGYTF. The CDR3 coding sequence is TGTGCCAGTAGTCTTCCAACACACTATGGCTACACCTTC.

Concerning this clone itself: The identical CDR3 is also encoded by other nucleotide sequences in the sample. The rearrangement joins TRBV2 to TRBJ2-7, with a weak D call TRBD2 (6 bases). V lost 8 bases and J lost 1, with 12 bases in between. The CDR3 is 13 residues long. CDR1 and CDR2 from the germline V gene are SNHLY and FYNNEI. The chain's CDR3 is CASRRAASYEQYF. The CDR3 DNA follows: TGTGCCAGCCGGAGGGCGGCATCCTACGAGCAGTACTTC.

The V call is TRBV7-8, the J call TRBJ2-3; D gene ambiguous. This CDR3 has 15 amino acids. CDR1 and CDR2 (germline): SGHVS, FQNEAQ. Trimming took off 1 base at V and 2 bases at J, with 10 bases between the two ends. The CDR3 is CASSLGARNTDTQYF. DNA of the CDR3: TGTGCCAGCAGCTTAGGGGCCAGAAACACAGATACGCAGTATTTT.

The chain links TRBV11-2 to TRBJ2-2; TRBD2 agrees at 11 bases. This CDR3 has 15 residues. From germline, CDR1 is SGHAT and CDR2 FQNNGV. The trim removed 6 bases at V and 6 bases at J, leaving 6 bases unmatched. The CDR3 DNA reads as TGTGCCAGCAGAACCGGGACTAGCGGTCCCGGGGAGCTGTTTTTT. Translating it yields CASRTGTSGPGELFF.

The chain is built from TRBV30 and TRBJ1-2; 7 positions match TRBD1. V gave up 3 bases and J gave up 2 bases; unmatched junction bases: 6. CDR1 and CDR2 (germline): GTSNPN, SVGIG (reference sequence). The CDR3 consists of 14 residues. CDR3 sequence (DNA): TGTGCCTGGAGCCAGCAGACAGGGAACTATGGCTACACCTTC. Its protein product is CAWSQQTGNYGYTF.

The J gene is TRBJ2-7, the V gene TRBV6-1; D uncertain. V was cut by 4 bases and J by 1 base, with 14 bases left in between. Germline CDR1 is MNHNS and CDR2 is SASEGT. This CDR3 region has 15 residues. CDR3 region: CASSGMLSESYEQYF. Written as DNA, the CDR3 is TGTGCCAGCAGTGGGATGCTTTCTGAATCCTACGAGCAGTACTTC.

The V call is TRBV5-1, the J call TRBJ2-2; maybe TRBD1 (5 bases). The V end lost 0 bases, the J end lost 3 bases, and 12 bases lay between the germline ends. Germline CDR1 reads SGHRS; CDR2 reads YFSETQ. The CDR3 has 16 residues. CDR3 nucleotides: TGCGCCAGCAGCTTGGCCAGGGCGTGGGACACCGGGGAGCTGTTTTTT. Its protein product is CASSLARAWDTGELFF.

The V gene is TRBV4-1, the J gene TRBJ2-7; TRBD1 might be the D (6 bases). V shed 0 bases and J shed 7 bases, with 16 bases lying between them. Germline-derived CDR1 and CDR2 are MGHRA and YSYEKL. The CDR3 contains 15 residues. CDR3 in amino acids: CASSQDQGGWGEQYF. The DNA for the CDR3 is TGCGCCAGCAGCCAAGATCAAGGGGGTTGGGGTGAGCAGTACTTC.

This clone was seen only once. This rearrangement joins TRBV5-1 to TRBJ1-1; 9 nucleotides align to TRBD1. Germline V CDR1 and CDR2: SGHRS, YFSETQ. The V and J ends lost 0 bases and 12 bases, in that order; junction bases with no gene match: 6. The CDR3 length is 13 residues. DNA of the CDR3: TGCGCCAGCAGCTTGGACAGGGGGCTCGAACCTTTCTTT. Translated: CASSLDRGLEPFF.

The chain recombines TRBV2 with TRBJ2-1; D tentatively reads TRBD1 or TRBD2 (5 bases each). The length of the CDR3 is 15 residues. Germline CDR1 reads SNHLY; CDR2 reads FYNNEI. V was clipped by 7 bases and J by 1 base, with 14 bases between them. In DNA, the CDR3 is TGTGCCAGCACCGCCGGGACGACATCCTACAATGAGCAGTTCTTC. It is translated as CASTAGTTSYNEQFF.

The CDR3 region has the DNA TGTGCCATCAGTGGGGGTAGGGAGTCCTACGAGCAGTACTTC. This gives the protein CAISGGRESYEQYF. V gene TRBV10-3 combines with J gene TRBJ2-7; the D gene is possibly TRBD2 (5 bases). Trimming shortened V by 4 bases and J by 1 base, and 11 bases separated the two germline ends. Germline V lookup: CDR1 ENHRY, CDR2 SYGVKD. CDR3 size: 14 residues.

This chain joins TRBV9 and TRBJ1-2, with TRBD1 matching over 7 bases. V gave up 0 bases and J gave up 4 bases; unmatched junction bases: 6. CDR3 length equals 15 residues. From germline, CDR1 is SGDLS and CDR2 YYNGEE. For the CDR3, the DNA is TGTGCCAGCAGCGTAGGGGAGGGGGCAGGCTATGGCTACACCTTC. It specifies CASSVGEGAGYGYTF.

The gene calls are TRBV9 and TRBJ1-1; maybe TRBD1 (6 bases). V was pared by 1 base and J by 0 bases, with 25 bases between. Germline V gene lookup returns CDR1 SGDLS and CDR2 YYNGEE. CDR3 length: 20 residues. CDR3 bases: TGTGCCAGCAGCGTATCCGAGTCGGGGCAGGGGAAAGGCATGAACACTGAAGCTTTCTTT. Translation gives CASSVSESGQGKGMNTEAFF.

The chain couples TRBV29-1 to TRBJ1-4; maybe TRBD1 (5 bases). This CDR3 has 16 residues. Trimming left V 4 bases short and J 0 bases short, with 15 bases between. From germline, CDR1 is SQVTM and CDR2 ANQGSEA. In DNA, the CDR3 is TGCAGCGTTGTGGGTGGGGGATCTGCAACTAATGAAAAACTGTTTTTT. Amino acids: CSVVGGGSATNEKLFF.

This chain joins TRBV25-1 and TRBJ1-2; perhaps TRBD1 as D (5 bases). The length of the CDR3 is 17 residues. CDR1 and CDR2 from the germline V gene are MGHDK and SYGVNS. Trimming pared 4 bases from V and 4 bases from J, leaving 22 bases between. The CDR3 here is CASSGQQTIFDSYGYTF. The DNA for the CDR3 is TGTGCCAGCAGTGGTCAACAGACGATTTTCGACAGCTATGGCTACACCTTC.

This chain joins TRBV5-6 and TRBJ2-5; 12 bases map to TRBD2. Germline V gene data show CDR1 as SGHDT and CDR2 as YYEEEE. J lost 7 bases, V lost 4 bases, and 5 bases had no gene match. This CDR3 region has 14 residues. This chain's CDR3 is CASSLGLAGTTQYF. CDR3 DNA sequence: TGTGCCAGCAGCCTGGGACTAGCGGGTACGACCCAGTACTTC.

The chain couples TRBV23-1 to TRBJ1-1; D is perhaps TRBD1 (6 bases). TRBV23-1 carries the ORF label, with uncertain function. CDR3 length: 15 residues. V gave up 6 bases and J gave up 1 base, with 15 bases separating them. This chain's CDR3 is CASSRGGRWNTEAFF. DNA for the CDR3: TGCGCCAGCAGCCGCGGGGGGCGGTGGAACACTGAAGCTTTCTTT.

This clone has a single count. The chain joins TRBV6-5 to TRBJ1-4; unclear D gene. This CDR3 contains 15 residues. Germline loops: CDR1 MNHEY, CDR2 SVGAGI. V lost 0 bases to trimming and J lost 1 base, with 6 bases between them. The CDR3 nucleotides are TGTGCCAGCAGTTACTCCGGGGAAACTAATGAAAAACTGTTTTTT. As protein: CASSYSGETNEKLFF.

J is TRBJ2-2 and V is TRBV7-3, with 12 bases that match TRBD1. J lost 4 bases, V lost 5 bases, and 5 bases had no gene match. The CDR3 has 16 amino acids. Per germline, CDR1 SGHTA and CDR2 FQGTGA. CDR3 nucleotide sequence: TGTGCCAGCAGCCCGAGGGACAGGGGGCCCACCGGGGAGCTGTTTTTT. It is translated as CASSPRDRGPTGELFF.

V is TRBV2 and J is TRBJ2-5; D not resolved. Trimming shortened V by 2 bases and J by 3 bases, and 7 bases separated the two germline ends. CDR1 is SNHLY and CDR2 is FYNNEI in the germline V gene. The CDR3 is made up of 13 amino acids. CDR3: CASSESMEETQYF. The CDR3 DNA sequence: TGTGCCAGCAGTGAATCTATGGAAGAGACCCAGTACTTC. Variable domain in full (rest from reference TRBV2 and TRBJ2-5): EPEVTQTPSHQVTQMGQEVILRCVPISNHLYFYWYRQILGQKVEFLVSFYNNEISEKSEIFDDQFSVERPDGSNFTLKIRSTKLEDSAMYFCASSESMEETQYFGPGTRLLVL.